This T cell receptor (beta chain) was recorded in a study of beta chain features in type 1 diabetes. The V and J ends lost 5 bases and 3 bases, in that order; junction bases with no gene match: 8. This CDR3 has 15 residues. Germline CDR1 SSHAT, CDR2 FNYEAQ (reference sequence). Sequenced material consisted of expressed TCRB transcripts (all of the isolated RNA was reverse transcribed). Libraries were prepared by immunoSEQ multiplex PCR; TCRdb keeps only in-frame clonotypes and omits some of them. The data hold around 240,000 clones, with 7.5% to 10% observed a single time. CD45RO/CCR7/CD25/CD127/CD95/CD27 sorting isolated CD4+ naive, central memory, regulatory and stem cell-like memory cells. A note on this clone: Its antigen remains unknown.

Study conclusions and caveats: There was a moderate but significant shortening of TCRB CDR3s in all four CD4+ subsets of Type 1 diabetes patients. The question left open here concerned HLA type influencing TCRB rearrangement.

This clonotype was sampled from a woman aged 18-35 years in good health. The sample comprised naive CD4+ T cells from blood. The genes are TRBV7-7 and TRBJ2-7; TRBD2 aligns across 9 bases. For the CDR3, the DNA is TGTGCCAGCAGCCCCCATAGTAGCGGGAGCTACGAGCAGTACTTC. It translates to CASSPHSSGSYEQYF.